Each of the 28 T cell receptor beta chains below was sequenced from the same sample in a study of blood T cell repertoires in COVID-19. The repertoire was sequenced with immunoSEQ multiplex PCR; TCRdb's copy has only in-frame clones and lacks some. The table shows around 280,000 clones, with roughly nine tenths occurring only once. Sequenced input: peripheral blood. The source is a woman aged 45-65 years who had recovered from COVID-19.

J is TRBJ2-3 and V is TRBV25-1; TRBD2 matches at 9 bases. Germline V lookup: CDR1 MGHDK, CDR2 SYGVNS. J gave up 4 bases and V 3 bases, and 5 bases lay outside the gene matches. The CDR3 sequence is 15 residues long. CDR3 in DNA: TGTGCCAGCAGTGATGGCGGGGGGGCCGCAGATACGCAGTATTTT. Residues: CASSDGGGAADTQYF.

The genes are TRBV5-4 and TRBJ2-1, with 9 bases lining up with TRBD2. The V segment lost 1 base and the J segment 5 bases; nucleotides outside the gene matches: 1. The germline V gene has CDR1 SGHNT and CDR2 YYREEE (reference sequence). The CDR3 length is 14 residues. For the CDR3, the DNA is TGTGCCAGCAGCTTGCCTAGCGGGAACAATGAGCAGTTCTTC. It encodes CASSLPSGNNEQFF. Variable domain in full (rest from reference TRBV5-4 and TRBJ2-1): ETGVTQSPTHLIKTRGQQVTLRCSSQSGHNTVSWYQQALGQGPQFIFQYYREEENGRGNFPPRFSGLQFPNYSSELNVNALELDDSALYLCASSLPSGNNEQFFGPGTRLTVL.

A single count supports this clone. The chain joins TRBV11-2 to TRBJ1-4; D ambiguous. This CDR3 is built from 13 residues. With 1 base removed from V and 8 bases from J, the gap between germline ends came to 8 bases. The germline V gene encodes CDR1 SGHAT and CDR2 FQNNGV. DNA for the CDR3: TGTGCCAGCAGCTTAGGGTTACGGGAAAAACTGTTTTTT. Its protein product is CASSLGLREKLFF.

The chain combines TRBV11-3 with TRBJ2-1, with 8 bases lining up with TRBD2. This CDR3 is built from 15 residues. The V and J ends lost 1 base and 6 bases, in that order; junction bases with no gene match: 5. The germline gives CDR1 SGHNT, CDR2 YENEEA. CDR3: CASSLGGLAINEQFF. The CDR3 region has the DNA TGTGCCAGCAGCTTAGGCGGACTAGCCATCAATGAGCAGTTCTTC. The whole variable domain, filled in from reference TRBV11-3 and TRBJ2-1, reads EAGVVQSPRYKIIEKKQPVAFWCNPISGHNTLYWYLQNLGQGPELLIRYENEEAVDDSQLPKDRFSAERLKGVDSTLKIQPAELGDSAVYLCASSLGGLAINEQFFGPGTRLTVL.

This clone appeared a single time. This chain links TRBV5-1 with TRBJ2-1, with 10 bases that match TRBD2. The germline V gene has CDR1 SGHRS and CDR2 YFSETQ. The CDR3 is 19 residues long. Unmatched junction bases numbered 16, after V lost 4 bases and J lost 3 bases. The CDR3 DNA is TGCGCCAGCAGCAAACGACTGAGGATAGCGGGGGGTCTCTACAATGAGCAGTTCTTC. Translated: CASSKRLRIAGGLYNEQFF.

V gene TRBV29-1 combines with J gene TRBJ2-7, with 9 bases fitting TRBD1. CDR1 and CDR2 from the germline V gene are SQVTM and ANQGSEA. This CDR3 contains 13 residues. J was trimmed by 3 bases and V by 7 bases; bases with no gene match: 7. The CDR3 loop is CSASHRGLYEQYF. DNA of the CDR3: TGCAGCGCAAGCCACAGGGGGCTCTACGAGCAGTACTTC.

Only one count was recorded for this clone. The chain has TRBV7-6 and TRBJ1-5; D perhaps matches TRBD1 (5 bases). The CDR3 is 15 amino acids. Germline CDR1 is SGHVS and CDR2 is FNYEAQ. The germline V and J ends were trimmed by 2 bases and 7 bases, with 15 bases remaining between them. This CDR3 is CASSLYRGAGQPQHF. CDR3 nucleotides: TGTGCCAGCAGCTTATATAGGGGCGCGGGGCAGCCCCAGCATTTT.

This rearrangement joins TRBV7-8 to TRBJ2-7, with D possibly matching TRBD1 (5 bases). V was cut by 1 base and J by 0 bases, with 10 bases left in between. This CDR3 is 15 amino acids long. Germline CDR1 SGHVS, CDR2 FQNEAQ. The CDR3 DNA sequence: TGTGCCAGCAGCTTAGGCGCAGGGCTCTCCTACGAGCAGTACTTC. Translating gives CASSLGAGLSYEQYF.

The chain links TRBV6-5 to TRBJ2-6; D might be TRBD1 (6 bases). CDR3 length equals 16 residues. CDR1 and CDR2 from the germline V gene are MNHEY and SVGAGI. Trimming pared 2 bases from V and 4 bases from J, leaving 12 bases between. Here the CDR3 DNA reads TGTGCCAGCAGTTACGGCCCAGGGGTCGGGGCCAACGTCCTGACTTTC. It yields the protein CASSYGPGVGANVLTF.

This rearrangement joins TRBV19 to TRBJ1-5, with D uncertain. Trimming removed 2 bases at V and 5 bases at J, with 13 bases between. Germline V CDR1 and CDR2: LNHDA, SQIVND (reference sequence). This CDR3 comprises 15 residues. CDR3 bases: TGTGCCAGTAGTATATTGGGAGGAGGATATCAGCCCCAGCATTTT. Amino acids: CASSILGGGYQPQHF.

The chain joins TRBV19 to TRBJ1-5; a possible D gene is TRBD1 (6 bases). Germline assignment: CDR1 LNHDA and CDR2 SQIVND (reference sequence). The CDR3 is made up of 16 amino acids. The V end was cut by 9 bases, the J end by 1 base, with 19 bases between. This CDR3 is CASLGGGKGSNQPQHF. The DNA of the CDR3 is TGTGCCAGCCTAGGGGGGGGCAAAGGGAGCAATCAGCCCCAGCATTTT.

The gene calls are TRBV6-2 or TRBV6-3 and TRBJ1-3; 8 bases are a match to TRBD1. The V and J ends lost 6 bases and 2 bases, in that order; junction bases with no gene match: 3. CDR3 size: 14 residues. In germline, CDR1 is MNHEY, CDR2 SVGEGT. This CDR3 reads CASSGQGTGNTIYF. Here the CDR3 DNA reads TGTGCCAGCAGCGGACAGGGCACTGGAAACACCATATATTTT.

This rearrangement joins TRBV5-5 to TRBJ1-1; D is unclear. The CDR3 is made up of 14 amino acids. V was pared by 1 base and J by 5 bases, with 12 bases between. Germline assignment: CDR1 SGHKS and CDR2 YYEKEE (reference sequence). CDR3 loop: CASSLSGERTEAFF. CDR3 sequence (DNA): TGTGCCAGCAGCTTGTCGGGTGAACGGACTGAAGCTTTCTTT.

The chain uses TRBV27 and TRBJ2-3; 7 positions agree with TRBD2. The junction had 6 bases not matched to a gene; V was cut back by 7 bases and J by 2 bases. The CDR3 has 14 residues. Germline V gene lookup returns CDR1 MNHEY and CDR2 SMNVEV (reference sequence). This CDR3 is CASTARDYTDTQYF. The CDR3 nucleotides are TGTGCCAGCACCGCCCGGGACTACACAGATACGCAGTATTTT.

This sequence joins TRBV19 and TRBJ1-1; unclear D gene. Germline-derived CDR1 and CDR2 are LNHDA and SQIVND (reference sequence). This CDR3 has 12 residues. V dropped 6 bases and J dropped 5 bases, with 10 bases sitting between them. The CDR3, as DNA: TGTGCCAGTAGGCCGGGGAGAACTGAAGCTTTCTTT. It is translated as CASRPGRTEAFF. Full variable domain (remainder filled in from reference TRBV19 and TRBJ1-1): DGGITQSPKYLFRKEGQNVTLSCEQNLNHDAMYWYRQDPGQGLRLIYYSQIVNDFQKGDIAEGYSVSREKKESFPLTVTSAQKNPTAFYLCASRPGRTEAFFGQGTRLTVV.

In this sample, this clone turned up many times. The chain carries TRBV3-1 (or the pseudogene TRBV3-2) and TRBJ2-1; 7 bases match TRBD2. The CDR3 spans 17 residues. With 4 bases clipped from V and 2 bases from J, the junction kept 11 bases outside the gene matches. Germline V gene data show CDR1 as LGHDT and CDR2 as YNNKEL (reference sequence). The CDR3 nucleotides are TGTGCCAGCAGCCCCCATCCGGGACTACTCGCCTACAATGAGCAGTTCTTC. This encodes CASSPHPGLLAYNEQFF.

The chain employs TRBV6-2 or TRBV6-3 and TRBJ1-2, with unresolved D. The CDR3 loop spans 12 amino acids. V dropped 2 bases and J dropped 8 bases, with 9 bases sitting between them. Germline V CDR1 and CDR2: MNHEY, SVGEGT. CDR3 DNA: TGTGCCAGCAGTTACCTGAGCCTGGGCTACACCTTC. Encoded protein: CASSYLSLGYTF.

J is TRBJ1-4 and V is TRBV7-2; D uncertain. Trimming left V 2 bases short and J 4 bases short, with 11 bases between. Per germline, CDR1 SGHTA and CDR2 FQGNSA. The CDR3 contains 15 residues. CDR3 sequence reads: CASSLKVGFNEKLFF. CDR3 DNA sequence: TGTGCCAGCAGCTTAAAAGTGGGCTTTAATGAAAAACTGTTTTTT.

The J gene is TRBJ1-2, the V gene TRBV6-6, with unresolved D. This CDR3 region has 14 residues. With 5 bases removed from V and 5 bases from J, the gap between germline ends came to 15 bases. Looked up from germline, CDR1 is MNHNY and CDR2 is SVGAGI (reference sequence). The CDR3 DNA reads as TGTGCCAGCAGTCACACACCCGGCGGGTATGGCTACACCTTC. Its protein is CASSHTPGGYGYTF.

This clone has only one observation. This rearrangement joins TRBV5-5 to TRBJ1-1; D not certain. The CDR3 is 16 amino acids. V lost 1 base and J lost 0, with 13 bases in between. Germline loops: CDR1 SGHKS, CDR2 YYEKEE (reference sequence). CDR3 in amino acids: CASSLLVFLMNTEAFF. The CDR3 bases are TGTGCCAGCAGCTTGTTAGTATTTCTAATGAACACTGAAGCTTTCTTT.

J is TRBJ2-7 and V is TRBV7-9, with D possibly matching TRBD2 (5 bases). This CDR3 region has 15 residues. Germline CDR1 and CDR2: SEHNR and FQNEAQ (reference sequence). The germline V and J ends were trimmed by 2 bases and 1 base, with 12 bases remaining between them. The CDR3 DNA follows: TGTGCCAGCAGCTTACCTGCTAGCCGGTCCTACGAGCAGTACTTC. This sequence encodes CASSLPASRSYEQYF.

The J gene is TRBJ1-2, the V gene TRBV9; D is perhaps TRBD1 (6 bases). Trimming removed 0 bases from V and 4 bases from J, with 13 bases in between. The CDR3 contains 15 residues. CDR1 and CDR2 (germline): SGDLS, YYNGEE. CDR3 in DNA: TGTGCCAGCAGCGTAGGGGGGCGGGCACCCTATGGCTACACCTTC. Translating gives CASSVGGRAPYGYTF. The complete variable domain, with remaining parts taken from reference TRBV9 and TRBJ1-2, reads DSGVTQTPKHLITATGQRVTLRCSPRSGDLSVYWYQQSLDQGLQFLIQYYNGEERAKGNILERFSAQQFPDLHSELNLSSLELGDSALYFCASSVGGRAPYGYTFGSGTRLTVV.

The rearrangement joins TRBV7-9 to TRBJ2-2; 7 nucleotides match TRBD1. CDR3 size: 16 residues. CDR1 and CDR2 (germline): SEHNR, FQNEAQ (reference sequence). V was pared by 4 bases and J by 4 bases, with 9 bases of the junction left unmatched. The CDR3 sequence: CASSWTGRVGTGELFF. CDR3 sequence (DNA): TGTGCCAGCAGCTGGACAGGACGAGTCGGCACCGGGGAGCTGTTTTTT.

This clone has a single count. The chain carries TRBV13 and TRBJ2-7, with a tentative D call TRBD2 (6 bases). The CDR3 has 15 amino acids. The germline V and J ends were trimmed by 2 bases and 3 bases, with 14 bases remaining between them. Per germline, CDR1 PRHDT and CDR2 FYEKMQ (reference sequence). The CDR3 loop is CASSLKGGHYYEQYF. CDR3 nucleotide sequence: TGTGCCAGCAGCTTAAAAGGAGGGCACTACTACGAGCAGTACTTC.

The chain couples TRBV4-3 to TRBJ1-6, with D uncertain. Germline V gene data show CDR1 as LGHNA and CDR2 as YSLEER. Trimming took 0 bases from V and 7 from J, leaving 10 bases between them. This CDR3 contains 15 residues. In nucleotides, the CDR3 is TGCGCCAGCAGCCAAGAAGACATAAAGAATTCACCCCTCCACTTT. Protein product: CASSQEDIKNSPLHF.

The V call is TRBV19, the J call TRBJ1-5, with D possibly TRBD1 on 6 matching bases. Germline V CDR1 and CDR2: LNHDA, SQIVND (reference sequence). V dropped 6 bases and J dropped 5 bases, with 17 bases sitting between them. The CDR3 is 15 residues long. CDR3 amino acids: CASRYRTESHQPQHF. The CDR3 DNA reads TGTGCCAGTAGATACCGGACAGAGTCTCATCAGCCCCAGCATTTT.

This clone was found a few times. CDR3 bases: TGTGCCAGCAAGCTACAGCTGAATCAGCCCCAGCATTTT. Translation gives CASKLQLNQPQHF. V usage is TRBV6-1 and J usage is TRBJ1-5, with unresolved D. Trimming left V 7 bases short and J 4 bases short, with 11 bases between. The CDR3 sequence is 13 residues long. Germline values: CDR1 MNHNS, CDR2 SASEGT.

This chain joins TRBV6-2 or TRBV6-3 and TRBJ1-2, with TRBD1 matching over 9 bases. The CDR3 spans 14 residues. V was pared by 6 bases and J by 4 bases, with 6 bases of the junction left unmatched. Germline CDR1 is MNHEY and CDR2 is SVGEGT. The CDR3 nucleotides read TGTGCCAGCAGCTCCCAGACAGGGGGCTATGGCTACACCTTC. Protein: CASSSQTGGYGYTF.